The 4 T cell receptor beta chains in this list originate from one sample, sequenced in a study of HIV-infected patients and healthy controls. TCRdb recomputed calls from the 5' RACE reads with MiXCR, one row per CDR3 protein. The sample comprises 50,000 to 80,000 distinct CDR3 sequences, roughly 19% of which are singletons, and over 1.1% rests with the top ten. The sample taken for sequencing was CD4+ T cells from blood. All receptors come from a human donor in good health.

This clonotype is medium-sized. The chain combines TRBV10-2 with TRBJ2-4; 15 bases map to TRBD2. The CDR3 has 18 residues. CDR1 and CDR2 from the germline V gene are WSHSY and SAAADI. V lost 4 bases, J lost 2 bases, and 6 bases stayed unmatched. DNA for the CDR3: TGCGCCAGCAGTGGGACTAGCGGGGGGGAGTCGACCAAAAACATTCAGTACTTC. This sequence encodes CASSGTSGGESTKNIQYF.

This clonotype was seen repeatedly, ten times or more. This rearrangement joins TRBV3-1 to TRBJ2-1, with 8 bases identical to TRBD1. The trim removed 6 bases at V and 6 bases at J, leaving 13 bases unmatched. Germline V gene sequence: CDR1 LGHDT, CDR2 YNNKEL (reference sequence). The CDR3 is 16 amino acids. The CDR3 loop is CASSSRGAGGRNEQFF. Here the CDR3 DNA reads TGTGCCAGCAGTTCTCGCGGGGCAGGGGGCCGCAATGAGCAGTTCTTC.

This clonotype was recorded a few times. The rearrangement links TRBV20-1 to TRBJ1-6; D might be TRBD1 (6 bases). V lost 6 bases to trimming and J lost 7 bases, with 13 bases between them. Germline lookup yields CDR1 DFQATT and CDR2 SNEGSKA (reference sequence). The CDR3 length is 13 residues. The CDR3: CSAGGLWNSPLHF. CDR3 DNA sequence: TGCAGTGCAGGGGGGCTGTGGAATTCACCCCTCCACTTT.

This clonotype was found a few times. The gene calls are TRBV5-1 and TRBJ1-3, with D maybe TRBD1 (5 bases). This CDR3 spans 16 amino acids. Trimming took 0 bases from V and 0 from J, leaving 10 bases between them. The germline CDR1 and CDR2 sequences are SGHRS and YFSETQ. CDR3 sequence: CASSLVSGISGNTIYF. DNA for the CDR3: TGCGCCAGCAGCTTGGTGTCAGGGATCTCTGGAAACACCATATATTTT.